This paragraph reports one TCR beta chain. This table comes from immunoSEQ multiplex PCR, and its TCRdb copy is limited to in-frame clones, with some not included. Seen here are 300,000 to 450,000 clones, about 88% observed once, and the top ten hold 0.95% to 1.1%. This sample was taken from a study of blood T cell repertoires in COVID-19. The CDR3 runs 15 residues. Germline V CDR1 and CDR2: MNHEY, SMNVEV (reference sequence). Trimming stripped 10 bases from V and 1 base from J, with 19 bases between. Adults between about 18 and 95 years of age took part from fewer than 30 US areas. The sample taken for sequencing was PBMCs or T cells enriched from blood (not recorded which). This TCR was recovered from a woman in her twenties or thirties who had been exposed to COVID-19. The rearrangement uses TRBV27 and TRBJ1-1; possible D gene TRBD1, 6 bases. This CDR3 is CATHVGGRGNTEAFF. CDR3 DNA: TGTGCCACGCATGTCGGGGGGCGGGGGAACACTGAAGCTTTCTTT.